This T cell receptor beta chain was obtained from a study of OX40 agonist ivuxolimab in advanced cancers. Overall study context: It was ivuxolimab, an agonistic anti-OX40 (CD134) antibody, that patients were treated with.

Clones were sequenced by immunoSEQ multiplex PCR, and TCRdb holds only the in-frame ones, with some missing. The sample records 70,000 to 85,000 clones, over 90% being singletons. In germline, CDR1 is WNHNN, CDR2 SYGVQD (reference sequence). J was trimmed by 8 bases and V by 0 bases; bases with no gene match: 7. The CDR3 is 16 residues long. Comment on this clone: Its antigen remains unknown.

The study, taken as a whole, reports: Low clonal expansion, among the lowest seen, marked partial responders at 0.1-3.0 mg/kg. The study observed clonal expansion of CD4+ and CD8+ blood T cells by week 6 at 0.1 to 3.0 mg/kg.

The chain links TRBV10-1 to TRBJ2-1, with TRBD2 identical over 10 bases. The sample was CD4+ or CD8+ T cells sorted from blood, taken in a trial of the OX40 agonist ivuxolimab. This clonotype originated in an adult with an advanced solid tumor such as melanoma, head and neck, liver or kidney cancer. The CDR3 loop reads CASSESSSGRDDEQFF. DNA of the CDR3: TGCGCCAGCAGTGAGTCGTCTAGCGGGAGAGACGATGAGCAGTTCTTC.